One sample yielded the 28 T cell receptor beta chains listed below, sequenced in a study of T cells in localized non-small cell lung cancer. Some clones are missing from TCRdb's copy, which holds only in-frame ones; the method was immunoSEQ multiplex PCR. The data hold approximately 50,000 clones, with roughly nine tenths observed a single time. Material: PBMCs, obtained before any cancer treatment. These receptors all stem from a man aged 40 to 70 with stage II lung adenocarcinoma.

The rearrangement joins TRBV11-2 to TRBJ2-7; possibly TRBD2 for D (6 bases). The CDR3 consists of 15 residues. Germline V gene lookup returns CDR1 SGHAT and CDR2 FQNNGV. Trimming left V 3 bases short and J 3 bases short, with 15 bases between. DNA of the CDR3: TGTGCCAGCAGCTTCGCCAGCGGGCCTATCTACGAGCAGTACGTC. Amino acid sequence: CASSFASGPIYEQYV.

V usage is TRBV5-1 and J usage is TRBJ1-5; 8 bases map to TRBD1. The CDR3 runs to 15 residues. CDR1 SGHRS and CDR2 YFSETQ come from the germline V gene. The V segment lost 0 bases and the J segment 6 bases; nucleotides outside the gene matches: 5. DNA of the CDR3: TGCGCCAGCAGCTTGGGGGGACAGGTTAGTCAGCCCCAGCATTTT. It yields the protein CASSLGGQVSQPQHF.

V and J are TRBV10-2 and TRBJ2-6, with 8 bases that match TRBD1. CDR3 length: 15 amino acids. V was pared by 8 bases and J by 0 bases, with 3 bases of the junction left unmatched. The germline gives CDR1 WSHSY, CDR2 SAAADI. The CDR3 nucleotides read TGCGCCAGCCAGGACAGGGTCTCTGGGGCCAACGTCCTGACTTTC. Translation gives CASQDRVSGANVLTF.

The J gene is TRBJ2-1, the V gene TRBV28; TRBD1 or TRBD2 may be the D gene (6 bases each). The V and J ends lost 4 bases and 2 bases respectively, with 15 bases between them. Germline V gives CDR1 MDHEN, CDR2 SYDVKM. The CDR3 consists of 16 residues. The CDR3 loop is CASSSQEGGAYNEQFF. The CDR3 DNA reads TGTGCCAGCAGTTCCCAGGAGGGGGGAGCCTACAATGAGCAGTTCTTC.

V gene TRBV6-5 combines with J gene TRBJ1-1, with TRBD1 as a possible D gene (5 bases). The germline V gene encodes CDR1 MNHEY and CDR2 SVGAGI. Trimming stripped 6 bases from V and 1 base from J, with 9 bases between. The CDR3 covers 13 residues. The CDR3: CASRPQANTEAFF. Here the CDR3 DNA reads TGTGCCAGCAGGCCACAGGCGAACACTGAAGCTTTCTTT.

V gene TRBV19 combines with J gene TRBJ2-1; 9 nucleotides line up with TRBD1. Losses at the gene ends were 6 bases for V and 5 bases for J; bases not matched to a gene: 11. The CDR3 runs 16 residues. Germline lookup yields CDR1 LNHDA and CDR2 SQIVND (reference sequence). Here the CDR3 DNA reads TGTGCCAGTAGGTCCACCACGGGACAGGGTAACAATGAGCAGTTCTTC. Translating gives CASRSTTGQGNNEQFF.

The chain couples TRBV28 to TRBJ2-3; D call uncertain. Germline CDR1 is MDHEN and CDR2 is SYDVKM. Trimming cost V 11 bases and J 0 bases, with 15 bases left between them. The CDR3 is 14 residues long. CDR3 sequence reads: CASRDDVSTDTQYF. In nucleotides, the CDR3 is TGTGCCTCTCGAGACGATGTTAGCACAGATACGCAGTATTTT.

J is TRBJ2-5 and V is TRBV10-1, with D unclear. CDR3 length: 13 residues. V was shortened by 4 bases and J by 1 base, with 7 bases between the two germline ends. Germline values: CDR1 WNHNN, CDR2 SYGVQD (reference sequence). The CDR3 DNA reads as TGCGCCAGCAGTGTACGGGCCCAAGAGACCCAGTACTTC. Protein sequence: CASSVRAQETQYF.

The chain joins TRBV11-2 to TRBJ2-7; either TRBD1 or TRBD2 may supply D (6 bases each). Trimming took off 0 bases at V and 7 bases at J, with 13 bases between the two ends. The germline V gene has CDR1 SGHAT and CDR2 FQNNGV. The CDR3 is made up of 14 amino acids. CDR3 nucleotides: TGTGCCAGCAGCTTAGACGGGGGCCCCGGAGAGCAGTACGTC. This encodes CASSLDGGPGEQYV.

The gene calls are TRBV4-1 and TRBJ1-2; D not certain. The CDR3 is made up of 16 amino acids. V lost 2 bases and J 4 bases, leaving 17 bases between the germline ends. Germline V gives CDR1 MGHRA, CDR2 YSYEKL. Here the CDR3 reads CASSQLEGTPGYGYTF. The CDR3 DNA is TGCGCCAGCAGCCAACTGGAGGGCACACCAGGCTATGGCTACACCTTC.

The CDR3 sequence is CASSTGQGGEKLFF. In DNA, the CDR3 is TGCGCCAGCAGCACCGGACAGGGGGGTGAAAAACTGTTTTTT. The chain joins TRBV5-1 to TRBJ1-4; 10 positions match TRBD1. Germline V lookup: CDR1 SGHRS, CDR2 YFSETQ. This CDR3 is built from 14 residues. V lost 4 bases and J lost 7; bases outside the gene matches: 4. The full variable domain, completed using reference TRBV5-1 and TRBJ1-4, is KAGVTQTPRYLIKTRGQQVTLSCSPISGHRSVSWYQQTPGQGLQFLFEYFSETQRNKGNFPGRFSGRQFSNSRSEMNVSTLELGDSALYLCASSTGQGGEKLFFGSGTQLSVL.

The chain couples TRBV15 to TRBJ1-3; D unclear. CDR1 and CDR2 from the germline V gene are LNHNV and YYDKDF (reference sequence). The ends were cut back, 8 bases at V and 0 bases at J, with 8 bases in the middle. CDR3 length: 13 residues. CDR3 sequence (DNA): TGTGCCACCCGACTGCTCTCTGGAAACACCATATATTTT. Its translation: CATRLLSGNTIYF.

On this clone itself: One junction end disagrees with the germline gene, perhaps due to a read error. The chain employs TRBV2 and TRBJ1-2, with D possibly TRBD1 on 6 matching bases. Germline V lookup: CDR1 SNHLY, CDR2 FYNNEI. There are 14 residues in the CDR3. Here the CDR3 reads CVSSDPRGPLGYTF. For the CDR3, the DNA is TGTGTCAGCAGTGACCCCCGGGGGCCGTTAGGCTACACCTTC.

Points on this clone: Other DNA sequences in this sample translate to the same CDR3. The chain links TRBV6-1 to TRBJ2-5; D remains unclear. Trimming removed 2 bases from V and 4 bases from J, with 5 bases in between. Germline lookup yields CDR1 MNHNS and CDR2 SASEGT. CDR3 length: 12 amino acids. In DNA, the CDR3 is TGTGCCAGCAGTGAATCTAGAGAGACCCAGTACTTC. Protein: CASSESRETQYF.

The chain uses TRBV7-3 and TRBJ2-7, with no clear D. The CDR3 is 17 residues long. The germline CDR1 and CDR2 sequences are SGHTA and FQGTGA. Trimming left V 5 bases short and J 2 bases short, with 22 bases between. The CDR3 region is CASSPRPGPGWAYEQYV. CDR3 coding DNA: TGTGCCAGCAGCCCACGGCCCGGACCTGGTTGGGCCTACGAGCAGTACGTC.

The chain joins TRBV30 to TRBJ1-1; the D is unclear. Per the germline V gene, CDR1 is GTSNPN and CDR2 is SVGIG (reference sequence). The length of the CDR3 is 14 residues. The V end was cut by 2 bases, the J end by 1 base, with 11 bases between. The CDR3 DNA reads as TGTGCCTGGAGTCTTTTGATCAGGAACACTGAAGCTTTCTTT. It translates to CAWSLLIRNTEAFF.

In this sample, this clone turned up once. The chain uses TRBV2 and TRBJ2-4; D is unresolved. The V end lost 2 bases, the J end lost 1 base, and 6 bases lay between the germline ends. This CDR3 contains 14 residues. The V gene's germline CDR1 is SNHLY and CDR2 FYNNEI. The CDR3 DNA follows: TGTGCCAGCAGTGAAAGGGCCGCCAAAAACATTCAGTACTTC. Translated: CASSERAAKNIQYF.

The genes are TRBV10-3 and TRBJ2-3, with 9 bases matching TRBD2. Germline-derived CDR1 and CDR2 are ENHRY and SYGVKD. J was trimmed by 1 base and V by 6 bases; bases with no gene match: 5. There are 15 residues in the CDR3. The CDR3 protein is CAISSSGERTDTQYF. The DNA for the CDR3 is TGTGCCATCAGCTCTAGCGGGGAGCGCACAGATACGCAGTATTTT.

CDR3 amino acids: CAWTFESWDTEAFF. The CDR3 nucleotides are TGTGCCTGGACGTTCGAGAGTTGGGACACTGAAGCTTTCTTT. The chain uses TRBV30 and TRBJ1-1, with no clear D. Germline V gene sequence: CDR1 GTSNPN, CDR2 SVGIG (reference sequence). The CDR3 consists of 14 residues. The V and J ends lost 4 bases and 3 bases respectively, with 15 bases between them.

The count of this clone is one. The V gene is TRBV28, the J gene TRBJ2-6; D is unresolved. The CDR3 runs 11 residues. Germline V CDR1 and CDR2: MDHEN, SYDVKM. Trimming removed 11 bases at V and 0 bases at J, with 2 bases between. CDR3 sequence (DNA): TGTGCCCGCTCTGGGGCCAACGTCCTGACTTTC. This encodes CARSGANVLTF.

The rearrangement joins TRBV6-5 to TRBJ2-3; 12 bases are a match to TRBD2. Germline values: CDR1 MNHEY, CDR2 SVGAGI. This CDR3 has 16 amino acids. The V segment lost 2 bases and the J segment 8 bases; nucleotides outside the gene matches: 8. CDR3 region: CASSYGTSGSGVTQYF. In DNA, the CDR3 is TGTGCCAGCAGTTACGGGACTAGCGGGTCTGGGGTTACGCAGTATTTT.

V usage is TRBV7-8 and J usage is TRBJ1-3; a possible D gene is TRBD1 (5 bases). Germline lookup yields CDR1 SGHVS and CDR2 FQNEAQ. Trimming shortened V by 0 bases and J by 8 bases, and 11 bases separated the two germline ends. The CDR3 length is 14 residues. CDR3 bases: TGTGCCAGCAGCTTAGCGGAAGGGGTGGACACCATATATTTT. It specifies CASSLAEGVDTIYF.

The gene calls are TRBV2 and TRBJ2-5; 9 nucleotides align to TRBD1. J was trimmed by 5 bases and V by 5 bases; bases with no gene match: 6. From germline, CDR1 is SNHLY and CDR2 FYNNEI. The CDR3 has 14 residues. The CDR3 loop reads CASSYRDRVETQYF. The CDR3 coding sequence is TGTGCCAGCAGTTACCGGGACAGGGTGGAGACCCAGTACTTC. Using reference TRBV2 and TRBJ2-5 for the parts outside the CDR3, the full variable domain is EPEVTQTPSHQVTQMGQEVILRCVPISNHLYFYWYRQILGQKVEFLVSFYNNEISEKSEIFDDQFSVERPDGSNFTLKIRSTKLEDSAMYFCASSYRDRVETQYFGPGTRLLVL.

On this clone itself: Other DNA variants within this sample encode the same CDR3. CDR3 nucleotides: TGCGCCAGCAGCTTGGGGGCGGGAACTGAAGCTTTCTTT. Translating gives CASSLGAGTEAFF. The rearrangement uses TRBV5-1 and TRBJ1-1; D unresolved. The ends were cut back, 0 bases at V and 5 bases at J, with 8 bases in the middle. The germline CDR1 and CDR2 sequences are SGHRS and YFSETQ. The CDR3 is 13 residues long.

The chain couples TRBV27 to TRBJ2-7; TRBD1 might be the D (8 bases). The CDR3 has 13 amino acids. Deletions cut 5 bases from V and 6 bases from J, with 14 bases between. In germline, CDR1 is MNHEY, CDR2 SMNVEV (reference sequence). CDR3 nucleotide sequence: TGTGCCAGCAGTGCATACAGGGGGGGCGAGCAGTACTTC. Protein product: CASSAYRGGEQYF.

The genes are TRBV5-1 and TRBJ2-2; D is uncertain. Germline loops: CDR1 SGHRS, CDR2 YFSETQ. The CDR3 runs 14 residues. Trimming removed 0 bases at V and 5 bases at J, with 8 bases between. The CDR3 sequence is CASSLGLRTGELFF. The CDR3 DNA is TGCGCCAGCAGCTTGGGACTTCGAACCGGGGAGCTGTTTTTT.

The chain combines TRBV6-1 with TRBJ1-2; D not certain. Germline V CDR1 and CDR2: MNHNS, SASEGT. With 6 bases removed from V and 3 bases from J, the gap between germline ends came to 11 bases. This CDR3 is 13 amino acids long. The CDR3 region has the DNA TGTGCCAGCAGGTTTGGTCAAGACTATGGCTACACCTTC. The encoded protein is CASRFGQDYGYTF.

The rearrangement links TRBV5-1 to TRBJ2-1; 8 bases map to TRBD2. V was clipped by 3 bases and J by 4 bases; unmatched bases: 9. In germline, CDR1 is SGHRS, CDR2 YFSETQ. The CDR3 spans 16 residues. The CDR3 loop reads CASSSARGGLYNEQFF. CDR3 nucleotide sequence: TGCGCCAGCAGCTCGGCCCGGGGGGGCCTTTACAATGAGCAGTTCTTC. The whole variable domain, remainder taken from reference TRBV5-1 and TRBJ2-1, is KAGVTQTPRYLIKTRGQQVTLSCSPISGHRSVSWYQQTPGQGLQFLFEYFSETQRNKGNFPGRFSGRQFSNSRSEMNVSTLELGDSALYLCASSSARGGLYNEQFFGPGTRLTVL.